A single sample gave rise to the 15 T cell receptor beta chains below, sequenced in a study of T cell responses to AZD1222 COVID-19 vaccine. Profiled with immunoSEQ multiplex PCR; TCRdb holds only in-frame clones, not every one. The sample shows roughly 180,000 clones, about 89% of them seen only once. The sample here was peripheral blood, taken 28 days after the second AZD1222 dose. All receptors come from an adult who received the AZD1222 COVID-19 vaccine.

This clone was found once. The genes are TRBV10-3 and TRBJ1-2, with a weak D call TRBD1 (5 bases). CDR3 length: 12 residues. Germline V gives CDR1 ENHRY, CDR2 SYGVKD. V was trimmed by 6 bases and J by 7 bases, leaving 12 bases between them. The CDR3 protein is CAISERDSGYTF. Written as DNA, the CDR3 is TGTGCCATCAGCGAACGGGACTCTGGCTACACCTTC.

This clone was seen only once. The chain joins TRBV27 to TRBJ2-7; maybe TRBD2 (5 bases). Germline CDR1 and CDR2: MNHEY and SMNVEV (reference sequence). V lost 7 bases and J lost 6, with 13 bases in between. This CDR3 has 12 amino acids. This CDR3 is CASKISGGEQYF. In DNA form, the CDR3 reads TGTGCCAGCAAAATTTCAGGAGGCGAGCAGTACTTC.

J is TRBJ1-1 and V is TRBV30; D is unresolved. This CDR3 has 11 amino acids. Germline loops: CDR1 GTSNPN, CDR2 SVGIG (reference sequence). V was clipped by 4 bases and J by 0 bases, with 3 bases between them. The CDR3 spells CAWNLNTEAFF. For the CDR3, the DNA is TGTGCCTGGAACCTGAACACTGAAGCTTTCTTT.

The chain links TRBV11-2 to TRBJ1-4; TRBD1 might be the D (5 bases). Germline CDR1 and CDR2: SGHAT and FQNNGV. The CDR3 loop spans 15 amino acids. V was cut by 3 bases and J by 8 bases, with 16 bases left in between. The CDR3 bases are TGTGCCAGCAGCTTTTCTCCCGGGGCAGGGGAAAAACTGTTTTTT. Its translation is CASSFSPGAGEKLFF. The full variable domain, in which reference TRBV11-2 and TRBJ1-4 provide the parts outside the CDR3, is EAGVAQSPRYKIIEKRQSVAFWCNPISGHATLYWYQQILGQGPKLLIQFQNNGVVDDSQLPKDRFSAERLKGVDSTLKIQPAKLEDSAVYLCASSFSPGAGEKLFFGSGTQLSVL.

The genes are TRBV7-8 and TRBJ1-3; D uncertain. The V gene lost 5 bases and the J gene lost 0 bases, with 17 bases spanning the gap. The germline V gene encodes CDR1 SGHVS and CDR2 FQNEAQ. The CDR3 is 17 residues long. The CDR3: CASSRRVETSSGNTIYF. The CDR3 DNA reads TGTGCCAGCAGCCGTAGAGTTGAGACCAGCTCTGGAAACACCATATATTTT.

The rearrangement links TRBV5-4 to TRBJ2-4; TRBD1 matches 8 bases. J lost 4 bases, V lost 4 bases, and 10 bases had no gene match. There are 16 residues in the CDR3. Per the germline V gene, CDR1 is SGHNT and CDR2 is YYREEE (reference sequence). The CDR3: CASSLGQGALKNIQYF. The CDR3 nucleotides are TGTGCCAGCAGCCTCGGACAGGGCGCCCTGAAAAACATTCAGTACTTC. Together with reference TRBV5-4 and TRBJ2-4, the CDR3 gives the full variable domain: ETGVTQSPTHLIKTRGQQVTLRCSSQSGHNTVSWYQQALGQGPQFIFQYYREEENGRGNFPPRFSGLQFPNYSSELNVNALELDDSALYLCASSLGQGALKNIQYFGAGTRLSVL.

This sequence joins TRBV6-1 and TRBJ2-7, with a weak D call TRBD2 (7 bases). The CDR3 contains 13 residues. The V gene's germline CDR1 is MNHNS and CDR2 SASEGT. The V gene lost 6 bases and the J gene lost 6 bases, with 15 bases spanning the gap. The CDR3: CASRGGGQSEQYF. The CDR3 coding sequence is TGTGCCAGCAGGGGAGGGGGGCAGTCCGAGCAGTACTTC.

The chain has TRBV4-1 and TRBJ2-7, with 7 bases matching TRBD1. CDR3 length: 14 residues. V dropped 2 bases and J dropped 6; count of bases not matched to a gene: 7. Germline lookup yields CDR1 MGHRA and CDR2 YSYEKL. The CDR3 DNA sequence: TGCGCCAGCAGCCAAAGCCGGACAGGCGGCGAGCAGTACTTC. Translation: CASSQSRTGGEQYF.

V and J are TRBV4-1 and TRBJ2-3; D is undetermined. Looked up from germline, CDR1 is MGHRA and CDR2 is YSYEKL. The CDR3 length is 14 residues. The ends were cut back, 4 bases at V and 4 bases at J, with 12 bases in the middle. CDR3: CASSLGPVADTQYF. CDR3 bases: TGCGCCAGCAGCCTAGGGCCTGTTGCAGATACGCAGTATTTT.

The chain carries TRBV6-6 and TRBJ2-5; D is unclear. The CDR3 runs to 10 residues. Germline lookup yields CDR1 MNHNY and CDR2 SVGAGI (reference sequence). Trimming cost V 6 bases and J 5 bases, with 4 bases left between them. CDR3 sequence reads: CASREETQYF. The CDR3 nucleotides are TGTGCCAGCAGGGAGGAGACCCAGTACTTC.

V and J are TRBV7-2 and TRBJ2-1; a weak D match, TRBD2 (6 bases). Per the germline V gene, CDR1 is SGHTA and CDR2 is FQGNSA. Trimming left V 3 bases short and J 1 base short, with 10 bases between. This CDR3 contains 15 residues. This CDR3 is CASSLRDGSYNEQFF. The CDR3 coding sequence is TGTGCCAGCAGCTTGCGGGACGGATCCTACAATGAGCAGTTCTTC.

This clone was recorded once. The chain couples TRBV29-1 to TRBJ1-1; D not resolved. The CDR3 extends over 10 amino acids. Germline assignment: CDR1 SQVTM and CDR2 ANQGSEA. The V gene lost 7 bases and the J gene lost 3 bases, with 6 bases spanning the gap. This CDR3 reads CSAKDTEAFF. CDR3 sequence (DNA): TGCAGCGCAAAGGACACTGAAGCTTTCTTT.

The chain employs TRBV24-1 and TRBJ2-1; 7 nucleotides line up with TRBD1. This CDR3 contains 12 residues. V trimming: 9 bases; J trimming: 2 bases; junction bases outside the gene matches: 0. The V gene's germline CDR1 is KGHDR and CDR2 SFDVKD. The CDR3 loop is CATGTAYNEQFF. The CDR3 coding sequence is TGTGCCACCGGGACAGCCTACAATGAGCAGTTCTTC.

This chain connects TRBV6-7 to TRBJ1-3; the D is unclear. TRBV6-7 has ORF status, its function being uncertain. Deletions cut 1 base from V and 6 bases from J, with 10 bases between. This CDR3 comprises 14 residues. The CDR3 reads CASSYCQGKNTIYF. CDR3 DNA: TGTGCCAGCAGTTACTGTCAAGGGAAAAACACCATATATTTT.

About this clone itself: The sample holds other DNA sequences that translate to the same CDR3. The chain couples TRBV18 to TRBJ1-5; D unclear. The CDR3 extends over 13 amino acids. V dropped 4 bases and J dropped 1 base, with 5 bases sitting between them. Germline V gives CDR1 KGHSH, CDR2 LQKENI. The CDR3 region is CASSLDSNQPQHF. CDR3 bases: TGTGCCAGCTCACTGGACAGCAATCAGCCCCAGCATTTT.